Sequencing of this TCR beta chain was carried out in a study of immune evolution from preneoplasia to lung adenocarcinoma. Trimming took off 5 bases at V and 3 bases at J, with 11 bases between the two ends. The V gene's germline CDR1 is MDHEN and CDR2 SYDVKM. CDR3 size: 13 residues. Patients had resection in Japan or China between the mid-2010s and the late 2010s. About this clone: Its antigen remains unidentified.

The table came from immunoSEQ multiplex PCR; TCRdb's copy has only in-frame clones and leaves some out. Of over 6,000 clones listed, about 79% are singletons. General observations from the study: Normal lung had the highest top T cell clone frequencies. Clonality was highest in normal lung, lower in later-stage lesions apparently.

The J gene is TRBJ2-7, the V gene TRBV28; maybe TRBD1 (6 bases). This clonotype was sampled from a person aged 55-80 years with lung adenocarcinoma. The sample was FFPE minimally invasive lung adenocarcinoma tissue. The CDR3 DNA sequence: TGTGCCAGCAGTCTGGGACAAGTCTACGAGCAGTACTTC. This encodes CASSLGQVYEQYF. The complete variable domain, with remaining parts taken from reference TRBV28 and TRBJ2-7, reads DVKVTQSSRYLVKRTGEKVFLECVQDMDHENMFWYRQDPGLGLRLIYFSYDVKMKEKGDIPEGYSVSREKKERFSLILESASTNQTSMYLCASSLGQVYEQYFGPGTRLTVT.